The next 29 T cell receptor beta chains were all read from a single sample in a study of human T cells and chemical hapten exposure. From the RACE reads, TCRdb called clonotypes with MiXCR, one entry per CDR3 protein. This table holds about 120,000 distinct CDR3 sequences, about 14% found once. The time point is: pre-sensitization, week 0. Treatment meaning: therapeutic diphenylcyclopropenone sensitization with weekly scalp DPC. The source material was whole blood, sampled in connection with sensitization to the hapten diphenylcyclopropenone (DPC). These receptor sequences come from a woman aged 18-29 years with alopecia areata. Some clones in this sample may be carry-over from other donors' samples.

This clonotype came up a few times. The chain uses TRBV29-1 and TRBJ1-2, with unresolved D. Trimming removed 7 bases at V and 4 bases at J, with 16 bases between. Germline-derived CDR1 and CDR2 are SQVTM and ANQGSEA. This CDR3 spans 13 amino acids. In nucleotides, the CDR3 is TGCAGCGCCGAAGGGCCAGAATCCTATGGCTACACCTTC. Translating it yields CSAEGPESYGYTF.

The V call is TRBV7-2, the J call TRBJ2-5; TRBD2 is a possible D gene (6 bases). V dropped 5 bases and J dropped 1 base, with 14 bases sitting between them. The CDR3 extends over 15 amino acids. Germline V CDR1 and CDR2: SGHTA, FQGNSA. The CDR3 region is CASSQTRLVQETQYF. CDR3 DNA: TGTGCCAGCAGCCAAACGCGACTAGTCCAAGAGACCCAGTACTTC.

This chain links TRBV5-1 with TRBJ1-6; 9 bases align to TRBD1. Germline CDR1 and CDR2: SGHRS and YFSETQ. The V gene end was trimmed by 3 bases and the J gene end by 5 bases; junction bases not matched to a gene: 3. This CDR3 region has 15 residues. As DNA, the CDR3 is TGCGCCAGCAGCTCCTGGGACAGGGATAATTCACCCCTCCACTTT. This sequence encodes CASSSWDRDNSPLHF.

This clonotype turned up a few times. V is TRBV6-1 and J is TRBJ2-2; unclear D gene. Looked up from germline, CDR1 is MNHNS and CDR2 is SASEGT. The V gene lost 5 bases and the J gene lost 0 bases, with 10 bases spanning the gap. This CDR3 is 15 amino acids long. The CDR3 nucleotides are TGTGCCAGCAGTCTCCCTCCAGCGAACACCGGGGAGCTGTTTTTT. Protein: CASSLPPANTGELFF.

Here the CDR3 reads CASSPGGDYEQYF. The CDR3 region has the DNA TGTGCCAGCAGCCCCGGAGGGGACTACGAGCAGTACTTC. The chain carries TRBV11-2 and TRBJ2-7; weak D call: TRBD2 (6 bases). Trimming removed 5 bases from V and 3 bases from J, with 11 bases in between. Per germline, CDR1 SGHAT and CDR2 FQNNGV. The CDR3 totals 13 residues.

This clonotype came up many times. The chain recombines TRBV7-9 with TRBJ2-2; D unresolved. Germline V lookup: CDR1 SEHNR, CDR2 FQNEAQ (reference sequence). Trimming took off 1 base at V and 1 base at J, with 13 bases between the two ends. This CDR3 has 17 amino acids. The CDR3 bases are TGTGCCAGCAGCTTAGGCGGTGGCGTTATGAACACCGGGGAGCTGTTTTTT. This gives the protein CASSLGGGVMNTGELFF.

The chain links TRBV9 to TRBJ2-3; D may match TRBD1 or TRBD2 (5 bases each). V was shortened by 6 bases and J by 6 bases, with 17 bases between the two germline ends. CDR3 length equals 14 residues. CDR1 and CDR2 (germline): SGDLS, YYNGEE. CDR3 sequence: CASTPGPWLDTQYF. The CDR3 DNA follows: TGTGCCAGCACCCCGGGACCGTGGTTGGATACGCAGTATTTT.

This clonotype was counted a few times. This chain links TRBV7-2 with TRBJ2-5, with D perhaps TRBD1 (6 bases). V shed 5 bases and J shed 5 bases, with 15 bases lying between them. The germline gives CDR1 SGHTA, CDR2 FQGNSA. The CDR3 covers 14 residues. The CDR3 bases are TGTGCCAGCAGCCTAGGGGGACCTTCGGAGACCCAGTACTTC. Protein product: CASSLGGPSETQYF.

This clonotype was found many times. This chain links TRBV28 with TRBJ2-1; D ambiguous. Germline V gene sequence: CDR1 MDHEN, CDR2 SYDVKM. Trimming left V 7 bases short and J 14 bases short, with 15 bases between. The length of the CDR3 is 11 residues. The CDR3 region has the DNA TGTGCCAGCACCCATAGCCGAGCAAAGTTCTTC. It codes for CASTHSRAKFF.

This clonotype was counted ten times or more. This chain connects TRBV11-2 to TRBJ2-3; D unresolved. Looked up from germline, CDR1 is SGHAT and CDR2 is FQNNGV. V was trimmed by 2 bases and J by 3 bases, leaving 9 bases between them. The CDR3 extends over 14 amino acids. In DNA form, the CDR3 reads TGTGCCAGCAGCTTACCTAGTACTACAGATACGCAGTATTTT. Translated: CASSLPSTTDTQYF.

There are many counts of this clonotype. This chain links TRBV2 with TRBJ2-5; TRBD2 aligns across 13 bases. The germline CDR1 and CDR2 sequences are SNHLY and FYNNEI. The junction had 10 bases not matched to a gene; V was cut back by 7 bases and J by 5 bases. The CDR3 sequence is 16 residues long. The CDR3 here is CASKKGLAGRKETQYF. Written as DNA, the CDR3 is TGTGCCAGCAAAAAGGGACTAGCGGGGAGGAAGGAGACCCAGTACTTC. The whole variable domain, remainder taken from reference TRBV2 and TRBJ2-5, is EPEVTQTPSHQVTQMGQEVILRCVPISNHLYFYWYRQILGQKVEFLVSFYNNEISEKSEIFDDQFSVERPDGSNFTLKIRSTKLEDSAMYFCASKKGLAGRKETQYFGPGTRLLVL.

This clonotype was seen a handful of times. The gene calls are TRBV6-5 and TRBJ2-1; 8 bases are a match to TRBD1. CDR3 length: 16 amino acids. Germline assignment: CDR1 MNHEY and CDR2 SVGAGI. V shed 6 bases and J 4 bases; nucleotides not matched to a gene: 11. The CDR3 is CASSPVRQGAYNEQFF. The CDR3 DNA follows: TGTGCCAGCAGCCCAGTGAGGCAGGGGGCTTACAATGAGCAGTTCTTC.

The V call is TRBV10-1, the J call TRBJ2-3, with 9 bases fitting TRBD2. Per the germline V gene, CDR1 is WNHNN and CDR2 is SYGVQD (reference sequence). CDR3 length: 17 amino acids. V lost 3 bases to trimming and J lost 1 base; unmatched junction nucleotides: 8. This chain's CDR3 is CASSEYSGGPCTDTQYF. The DNA of the CDR3 is TGCGCCAGCAGTGAATATAGCGGGGGCCCTTGCACAGATACGCAGTATTTT.

The V and J genes are TRBV29-1 and TRBJ1-1; the match to TRBD1 covers 7 bases. From germline, CDR1 is SQVTM and CDR2 ANQGSEA. The trim removed 7 bases at V and 3 bases at J, leaving 8 bases unmatched. The length of the CDR3 is 13 residues. DNA for the CDR3: TGCAGCGCTAGGGGGCAGGGGCACACTGAAGCTTTCTTT. This codes for CSARGQGHTEAFF.

This clonotype was observed a few times. The chain combines TRBV7-9 with TRBJ2-3; possibly TRBD1 for D (5 bases). CDR3 size: 15 residues. Germline loops: CDR1 SEHNR, CDR2 FQNEAQ (reference sequence). Trimming removed 0 bases from V and 3 bases from J, with 10 bases in between. CDR3 sequence: CASSLALGATDTQYF. The CDR3 DNA sequence: TGTGCCAGCAGCTTAGCGCTTGGGGCAACAGATACGCAGTATTTT. Full variable domain (rest looked up from reference TRBV7-9 and TRBJ2-3): DTGVSQNPRHKITKRGQNVTFRCDPISEHNRLYWYRQTLGQGPEFLTYFQNEAQLEKSRLLSDRFSAERPKGSFSTLEIQRTEQGDSAMYLCASSLALGATDTQYFGPGTRLTVL.

This clonotype was counted a few times. V is TRBV6-5 and J is TRBJ1-2, with D perhaps matching TRBD1 (6 bases). Looked up from germline, CDR1 is MNHEY and CDR2 is SVGAGI. The CDR3 length is 16 residues. The V and J ends lost 2 bases and 1 base respectively, with 14 bases between them. As DNA, the CDR3 is TGTGCCAGCAGTTACCTAACAGGGATCCTTAACTATGGCTACACCTTC. It codes for CASSYLTGILNYGYTF.

This clonotype was seen more than once but under ten times. The rearrangement joins TRBV27 to TRBJ1-2; 11 bases line up with TRBD1. This CDR3 has 14 residues. Germline V gene sequence: CDR1 MNHEY, CDR2 SMNVEV (reference sequence). Unmatched junction bases numbered 5, after V lost 5 bases and J lost 6 bases. The CDR3 DNA is TGTGCCAGCAGTCAGGGGACAGGGGGAAATGGCTACACCTTC. Its protein product is CASSQGTGGNGYTF.

The chain combines TRBV18 with TRBJ2-1, with D possibly being TRBD1 (7 bases). This CDR3 comprises 17 residues. V lost 6 bases to trimming and J lost 8 bases, with 26 bases between them. Germline V gene sequence: CDR1 KGHSH, CDR2 LQKENI. The CDR3 DNA reads TGTGCCAGCTCCCCCTCCCCCCGGGACTCCAGGGGGGATGAGCAGTTCTTC. Translation: CASSPSPRDSRGDEQFF. The whole variable domain, remainder taken from reference TRBV18 and TRBJ2-1, is NAGVMQNPRHLVRRRGQEARLRCSPMKGHSHVYWYRQLPEEGLKFMVYLQKENIIDESGMPKERFSAEFPKEGPSILRIQQVVRGDSAAYFCASSPSPRDSRGDEQFFGPGTRLTVL.

This clonotype was counted many times. The chain links TRBV6-1 to TRBJ2-7, with 7 nucleotides matching TRBD1. V dropped 10 bases and J dropped 12; count of bases not matched to a gene: 6. The CDR3 contains 9 residues. The germline CDR1 and CDR2 sequences are MNHNS and SASEGT. CDR3 in amino acids: CANRDSRYF. The CDR3, as DNA: TGTGCCAACCGGGACAGTCGGTACTTC.

This chain links TRBV20-1 with TRBJ1-1, with D tentatively TRBD1 (5 bases). CDR1 is DFQATT, CDR2 SNEGSKA, per germline (reference sequence). The CDR3 spans 12 residues. The CDR3 DNA reads TGCAGCCTGGGACGGATGAACACTGAAGCTTTCTTT. It translates to CSLGRMNTEAFF.

This chain joins TRBV6-2 or TRBV6-3 and TRBJ1-2, with D uncertain. This CDR3 contains 14 residues. Germline loops: CDR1 MNHEY, CDR2 SVGEGT. V lost 8 bases and J lost 2, with 15 bases in between. The CDR3 DNA sequence: TGTGCCAGCCGATTCCCGGAGGGCAACTATGGCTACACCTTC. Amino acid sequence: CASRFPEGNYGYTF.

This clonotype was recorded at least ten times. This chain joins TRBV20-1 and TRBJ2-1; D ambiguous. V gave up 4 bases and J gave up 3 bases, with 7 bases separating them. CDR3 length: 12 residues. CDR1 and CDR2 from the germline V gene are DFQATT and SNEGSKA (reference sequence). This CDR3 is CSAKSFYNEQFF. CDR3 DNA: TGCAGTGCTAAGAGCTTCTACAATGAGCAGTTCTTC.

This clonotype was picked up a small number of times. V and J are TRBV2 and TRBJ1-1; the match to TRBD1 covers 8 bases. V lost 5 bases, J lost 4 bases, and 6 bases stayed unmatched. There are 14 residues in the CDR3. Germline CDR1 reads SNHLY; CDR2 reads FYNNEI. CDR3 sequence (DNA): TGTGCCAGCAGTTTGGACAGGGCGGCCACTGAAGCTTTCTTT. As protein: CASSLDRAATEAFF.

As regards this clonotype: A much larger clonotype is one base distant, so this may be a read error. V and J are TRBV20-1 and TRBJ1-6, with 9 bases matching TRBD1. Germline values: CDR1 DFQATT, CDR2 SNEGSKA (reference sequence). The CDR3 spans 13 residues. Trimming at V came to 5 bases and at J to 6 bases, leaving 2 bases not matched to a gene. The CDR3 sequence is CSAGQGTNSPLHF. The CDR3 region has the DNA TGCAGTGCTGGACAGGGGACTAATTCACCCCTCCACTTT.

To note about this clonotype: This may arise from a read error, as a much more abundant clone is one base away. The rearrangement uses TRBV5-8 and TRBJ2-2, with no clear D. Per the germline V gene, CDR1 is SGHTS and CDR2 is YDEGEE. Trimming stripped 3 bases from V and 3 bases from J, with 3 bases between. The CDR3 runs to 12 residues. The chain's CDR3 is CASSSDTGELFF. The CDR3 DNA sequence: TGTGCCAGCAGCTCGGACACCGGGGAGCTGTTTTTT.

This clonotype was seen repeatedly, ten times or more. V and J are TRBV5-1 and TRBJ2-2; D possibly uses TRBD1 or TRBD2 (6 bases each). The germline V gene encodes CDR1 SGHRS and CDR2 YFSETQ. The CDR3 is 16 amino acids. Trimming shortened V by 4 bases and J by 0 bases, and 13 bases separated the two germline ends. Here the CDR3 DNA reads TGCGCCAGCAGCCCCCGGGGGCGCCCGAACACCGGGGAGCTGTTTTTT. As protein: CASSPRGRPNTGELFF.

At least ten counts were recorded for this clonotype. The chain combines TRBV29-1 with TRBJ2-7; 8 bases agree with TRBD1. Per germline, CDR1 SQVTM and CDR2 ANQGSEA. This CDR3 region has 14 residues. Trimming took 6 bases from V and 0 from J; bases not matched to a gene: 7. The CDR3, as DNA: TGCAGCGTGGAGGGACAGGAAAGCTCCTACGAGCAGTACTTC. Protein product: CSVEGQESSYEQYF.

This clonotype was found a few times. The chain is built from TRBV29-1 and TRBJ2-1; TRBD2 might be the D (6 bases). V was pared by 6 bases and J by 8 bases, with 8 bases between. Germline values: CDR1 SQVTM, CDR2 ANQGSEA. There are 10 residues in the CDR3. CDR3 DNA sequence: TGCAGCGTAGGGACTTATGAGCAGTTCTTC. Its protein is CSVGTYEQFF.

This chain's CDR3 is CASSPPGLANYGYTF. CDR3 nucleotide sequence: TGTGCCAGCTCACCACCGGGGCTAGCTAACTATGGCTACACCTTC. This chain joins TRBV18 and TRBJ1-2, with D perhaps TRBD1 (5 bases). The germline V gene encodes CDR1 KGHSH and CDR2 LQKENI. This CDR3 is built from 15 residues. Trimming pared 0 bases from V and 0 bases from J, leaving 8 bases between.